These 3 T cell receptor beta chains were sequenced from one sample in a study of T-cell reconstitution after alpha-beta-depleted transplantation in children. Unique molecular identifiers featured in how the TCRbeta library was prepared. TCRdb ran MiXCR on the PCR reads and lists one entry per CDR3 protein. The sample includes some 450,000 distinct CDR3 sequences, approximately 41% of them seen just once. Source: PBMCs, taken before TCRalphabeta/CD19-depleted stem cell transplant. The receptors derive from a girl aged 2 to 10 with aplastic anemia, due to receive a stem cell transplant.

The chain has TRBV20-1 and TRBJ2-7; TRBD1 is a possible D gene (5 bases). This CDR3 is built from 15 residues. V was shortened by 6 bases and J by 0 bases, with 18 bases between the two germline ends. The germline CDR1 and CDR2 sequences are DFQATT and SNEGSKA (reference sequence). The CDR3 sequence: CSAPGAGWYSYEQYF. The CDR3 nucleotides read TGCAGTGCCCCTGGTGCAGGGTGGTACTCCTACGAGCAGTACTTC.

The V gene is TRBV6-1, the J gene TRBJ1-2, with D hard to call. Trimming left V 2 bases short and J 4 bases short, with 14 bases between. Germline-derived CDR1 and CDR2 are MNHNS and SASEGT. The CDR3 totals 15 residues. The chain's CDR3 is CASSERGYPSYGYTF. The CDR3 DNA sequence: TGTGCCAGCAGTGAACGGGGTTACCCATCCTATGGCTACACCTTC.

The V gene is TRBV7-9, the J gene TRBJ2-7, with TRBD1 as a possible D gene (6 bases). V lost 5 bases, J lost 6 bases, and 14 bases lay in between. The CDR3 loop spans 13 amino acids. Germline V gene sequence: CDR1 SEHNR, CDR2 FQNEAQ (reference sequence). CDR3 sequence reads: CASSVQGWGEQYF. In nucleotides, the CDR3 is TGTGCCAGCAGCGTACAGGGCTGGGGCGAGCAGTACTTC.